The 9 T cell receptor beta chains below come from one sample, sequenced in a study of control samples from healthy donors and cancer patients. Sequencing was performed with immunoSEQ multiplex PCR; in TCRdb, only in-frame clones are kept and a portion is missing. This sample carries 95,000 to 150,000 clones, 70% to 90% of them seen once, and the ten largest clones take 40%. Sequencing was done on a sample of blood. The receptors originated from a man aged 50 or older in good health.

The rearrangement uses TRBV19 and TRBJ2-3; 9 bases align to TRBD2. J lost 2 bases, V lost 7 bases, and 7 bases had no gene match. The CDR3 loop spans 15 amino acids. Germline V gene lookup returns CDR1 LNHDA and CDR2 SQIVND (reference sequence). The CDR3 DNA reads TGTGCCAGTACCCTTAGCGGGGGAGCCACAGATACGCAGTATTTT. It translates to CASTLSGGATDTQYF.

The chain uses TRBV5-1 and TRBJ2-1; the D call may be TRBD1 or TRBD2 (5 bases each). The CDR3 runs to 16 residues. The germline V gene has CDR1 SGHRS and CDR2 YFSETQ. Trimming pared 1 base from V and 4 bases from J, leaving 15 bases between. CDR3 region: CASSLRLGTDYNEQFF. CDR3 nucleotide sequence: TGCGCCAGCAGCTTGAGGTTGGGGACGGATTACAATGAGCAGTTCTTC.

This chain links TRBV5-1 with TRBJ2-1, with D perhaps matching TRBD2 (6 bases). This CDR3 has 14 residues. V lost 0 bases and J lost 9, with 13 bases in between. The germline V gene has CDR1 SGHRS and CDR2 YFSETQ. The CDR3 region is CASSLGGDMGEQFF. DNA of the CDR3: TGCGCCAGCAGCTTGGGCGGGGATATGGGTGAGCAGTTCTTC.

The chain is built from TRBV2 and TRBJ2-3; the D call may be TRBD1 or TRBD2 (5 bases each). The CDR3 is 14 residues long. CDR1 and CDR2 from the germline V gene are SNHLY and FYNNEI. V shed 8 bases and J shed 1 base, with 13 bases lying between them. CDR3 region: CASPRDGGTDTQYF. The CDR3 region has the DNA TGTGCCAGCCCCCGGGACGGTGGCACAGATACGCAGTATTTT.

The rearrangement joins TRBV6-1 to TRBJ1-6; a possible D gene is TRBD1 (5 bases). The CDR3 totals 15 residues. Germline CDR1 is MNHNS and CDR2 is SASEGT. The V end was cut by 2 bases, the J end by 14 bases, with 19 bases between. CDR3 bases: TGTGCCAGCAGTGAAAGAAGGATAGGGGAGGGCACCCTCCACTTT. It yields the protein CASSERRIGEGTLHF.

V gene TRBV7-2 combines with J gene TRBJ1-1; D is uncertain. CDR3 length equals 17 residues. The ends were cut back, 4 bases at V and 0 bases at J, with 18 bases in the middle. Germline CDR1 SGHTA, CDR2 FQGNSA. This CDR3 reads CASSSSRLRQVNTEAFF. CDR3 nucleotide sequence: TGTGCCAGCAGCTCATCCCGGCTGCGGCAAGTGAACACTGAAGCTTTCTTT. The full variable domain, in which reference TRBV7-2 and TRBJ1-1 provide the parts outside the CDR3, is GAGVSQSPSNKVTEKGKDVELRCDPISGHTALYWYRQSLGQGLEFLIYFQGNSAPDKSGLPSDRFSAERTGGSVSTLTIQRTQQEDSAVYLCASSSSRLRQVNTEAFFGQGTRLTVV.

The V gene is TRBV29-1, the J gene TRBJ1-2; 7 bases are shared with TRBD1. In germline, CDR1 is SQVTM, CDR2 ANQGSEA. CDR3 length: 11 residues. Trimming cost V 4 bases and J 7 bases; bases outside gene matches: 3. CDR3 sequence: CSVGQGGGYTF. CDR3 coding DNA: TGCAGCGTTGGCCAGGGGGGTGGCTACACCTTC.

This clone came up once. The sample contains more than one DNA sequence encoding this CDR3. This chain joins TRBV4-3 and TRBJ1-2; D is unresolved. V was pared by 0 bases and J by 3 bases, with 14 bases between. CDR3 length: 16 amino acids. Germline CDR1 reads LGHNA; CDR2 reads YSLEER. Here the CDR3 reads CASSQDWEGADYGYTF. CDR3 in DNA: TGCGCCAGCAGCCAAGATTGGGAGGGCGCTGACTATGGCTACACCTTC.

The chain recombines TRBV4-3 with TRBJ1-3; D is uncertain. From germline, CDR1 is LGHNA and CDR2 YSLEER. The CDR3 extends over 14 amino acids. V lost 0 bases and J 4 bases, leaving 7 bases between the germline ends. CDR3 protein: CASSQERRGNTIYF. CDR3 nucleotide sequence: TGCGCCAGCAGCCAAGAGCGAAGAGGAAACACCATATATTTT.